These T cell receptor beta chains were read from a single sample in a study of technical replicates of blood from four donors. Assay used: immunoSEQ multiplex PCR; TCRdb lists only in-frame clones, some missing. The table lists more than 65,000 clones, 90% to 95% of them singletons. The sample taken for sequencing was T cells isolated from PBMCs. The source of these receptors is a human donor in good health. Some clones in this sample may be carry-over from other donors' samples. Each CDR3 is given with its conserved first and last residue. D genes are given only for firm matches. Only some rows state a clone size, as once, few, many or a class for expanded clones.

TGCAGCGTTGAAGATCAACATTCGCTGTTTTTT	CSVEDQHSLFF	TRBV29-1	TRBJ1-4	NA	NA
TGTGCCAGCAGCGCTAGAATAACAACAGGGAACTATGGCTACACCTTC	CASSARITTGNYGYTF	TRBV9	TRBJ1-2	NA	NA
TGTGCCAGCAGCAGGACAGGCCAAGAGACCCAGTACTTC	CASSRTGQETQYF	TRBV7-9	TRBJ2-5	TRBD1	once
TGTGCCACCAGCAGAGGGAGGGAGAACACCGGGGAGCTGTTTTTT	CATSRGRENTGELFF	TRBV15	TRBJ2-2	NA	NA
TGTGCCAGCAGCCGGACAGGGGAGACCCAGTACTTC	CASSRTGETQYF	TRBV11-1	TRBJ2-5	TRBD1	NA
TGTGCCAGCTCCCCCGGGACTAGCGGAGCCTACAATGAGCAGTTCTTC	CASSPGTSGAYNEQFF	TRBV18	TRBJ2-1	TRBD2	NA
TGTGCCATACTCCGGGGGGGCGCGAACACCGGGGAGCTGTTTTTT	CAILRGGANTGELFF	TRBV6-1	TRBJ2-2	TRBD2	once
TGTGCCAGCAGCCTAAGAGGGTCCAACACTGAAGCTTTCTTT	CASSLRGSNTEAFF	TRBV6-5	TRBJ1-1	NA	NA
TGTGCCAGCAGTTACTCGACCGGGCACAGGACCTTC	CASSYSTGHRTF	TRBV6-5	TRBJ1-2	NA	NA
TGTGCCAGCAGGGGTTTCAGGGCAACTAATGAAAAACTGTTTTTT	CASRGFRATNEKLFF	TRBV27	TRBJ1-4	NA	NA
TGTGCCAGCAGCCAAGGGGGACAGATCTCTGGAAACACCATATATTTT	CASSQGGQISGNTIYF	TRBV4-2	TRBJ1-3	TRBD1	NA